These 3 T cell receptor beta chains originate from one sample sequenced in a study of CD8+ T cells in alopecia areata. Sequencing relied on a cDNA template that was reverse transcribed from extracted RNA. The table came from immunoSEQ multiplex PCR; TCRdb's copy has only in-frame clones and leaves some out. The table has about 150,000 clones, roughly 50% seen once. Sample treatment: oral pan-JAK inhibitor, 5-10 mg twice daily. The material was CD8+ T cells sorted from blood, obtained at week 4, from a patient treated with tofacitinib. The receptors derive from a human donor with alopecia areata.

In its sample, this clone was seen once. The chain employs TRBV30 and TRBJ1-1; weak D call: TRBD1 (6 bases). V was clipped by 2 bases and J by 7 bases, with 11 bases between them. The germline CDR1 and CDR2 sequences are GTSNPN and SVGIG (reference sequence). This CDR3 is 12 amino acids long. In DNA, the CDR3 is TGTGCCTGGAGTAAATACAGGGTTGAAGCTTTCTTT. As protein: CAWSKYRVEAFF.

Only a few counts were recorded for this clone. This rearrangement joins TRBV14 to TRBJ1-6; a possible D gene is TRBD1 (6 bases). This CDR3 is built from 13 residues. Germline CDR1 reads SGHDN; CDR2 reads FVKESK. Trimming stripped 8 bases from V and 7 bases from J, with 12 bases between. CDR3 region: CASVRDTNSPLHF. The CDR3 nucleotides read TGTGCCAGCGTCCGGGACACAAATTCACCCCTCCACTTT.

The J gene is TRBJ1-1, the V gene TRBV15; maybe TRBD1 (5 bases). The CDR3 contains 13 residues. With 5 bases removed from V and 1 base from J, the gap between germline ends came to 8 bases. Germline-derived CDR1 and CDR2 are LNHNV and YYDKDF (reference sequence). In nucleotides, the CDR3 is TGTGCCACCAGCTGGACACCGAACACTGAAGCTTTCTTT. Translated, it gives CATSWTPNTEAFF. Variable domain in full (rest from reference TRBV15 and TRBJ1-1): DAMVIQNPRYQVTQFGKPVTLSCSQTLNHNVMYWYQQKSSQAPKLLFHYYDKDFNNEADTPDNFQSRRPNTSFCFLDIRSPGLGDTAMYLCATSWTPNTEAFFGQGTRLTVV.